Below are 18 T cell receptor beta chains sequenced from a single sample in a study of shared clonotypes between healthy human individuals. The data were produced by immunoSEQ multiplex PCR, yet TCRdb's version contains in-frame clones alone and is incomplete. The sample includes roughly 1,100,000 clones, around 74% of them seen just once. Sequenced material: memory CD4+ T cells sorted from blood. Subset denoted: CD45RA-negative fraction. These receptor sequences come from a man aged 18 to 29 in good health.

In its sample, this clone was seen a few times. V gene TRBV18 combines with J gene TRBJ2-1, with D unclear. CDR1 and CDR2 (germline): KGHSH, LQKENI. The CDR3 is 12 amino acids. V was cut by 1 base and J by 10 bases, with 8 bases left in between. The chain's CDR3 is CASSPQFQEQFF. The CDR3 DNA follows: TGTGCCAGCTCACCACAGTTCCAGGAGCAGTTCTTC.

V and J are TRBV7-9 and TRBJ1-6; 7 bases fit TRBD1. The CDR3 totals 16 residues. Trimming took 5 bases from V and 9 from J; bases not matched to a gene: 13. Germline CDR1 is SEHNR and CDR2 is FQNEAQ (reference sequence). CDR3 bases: TGTGCCAGCAGCCCACCCGGGACAGCCCCTAGTTCACCCCTCCACTTT. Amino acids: CASSPPGTAPSSPLHF.

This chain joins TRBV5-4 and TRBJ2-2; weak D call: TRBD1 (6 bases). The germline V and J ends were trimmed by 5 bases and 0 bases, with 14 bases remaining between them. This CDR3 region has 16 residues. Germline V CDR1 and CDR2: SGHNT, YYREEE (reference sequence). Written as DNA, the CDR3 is TGTGCCAGCAGTTCGAAACAGGGAACGAACACCGGGGAGCTGTTTTTT. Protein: CASSSKQGTNTGELFF.

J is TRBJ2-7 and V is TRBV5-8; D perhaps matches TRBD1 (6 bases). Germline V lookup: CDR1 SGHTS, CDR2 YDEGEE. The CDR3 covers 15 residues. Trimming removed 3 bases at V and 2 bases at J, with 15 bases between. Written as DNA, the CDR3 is TGTGCCAGCAGCTCATACAGGGAAATAGCCTACGAGCAGTACTTC. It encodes CASSSYREIAYEQYF.

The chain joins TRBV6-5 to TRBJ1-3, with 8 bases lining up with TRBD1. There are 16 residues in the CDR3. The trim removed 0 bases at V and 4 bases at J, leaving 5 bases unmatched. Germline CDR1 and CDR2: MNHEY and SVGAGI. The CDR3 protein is CASSYSWTGRGNTIYF. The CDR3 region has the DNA TGTGCCAGCAGTTACTCGTGGACAGGGAGAGGAAACACCATATATTTT.

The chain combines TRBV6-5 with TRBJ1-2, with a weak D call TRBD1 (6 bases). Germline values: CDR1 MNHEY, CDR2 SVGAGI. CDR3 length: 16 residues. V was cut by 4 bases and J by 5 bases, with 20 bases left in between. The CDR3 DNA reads TGTGCCAGCAGTTCGGGACACCTAAGTGAGGGATATGGCTACACCTTC. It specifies CASSSGHLSEGYGYTF.

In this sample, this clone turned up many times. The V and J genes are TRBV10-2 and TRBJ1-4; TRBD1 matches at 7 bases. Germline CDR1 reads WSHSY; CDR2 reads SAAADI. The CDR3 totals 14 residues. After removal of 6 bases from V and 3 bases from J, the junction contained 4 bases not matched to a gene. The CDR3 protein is CASRPGTANEKLFF. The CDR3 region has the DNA TGCGCCAGCAGACCAGGGACAGCTAATGAAAAACTGTTTTTT.

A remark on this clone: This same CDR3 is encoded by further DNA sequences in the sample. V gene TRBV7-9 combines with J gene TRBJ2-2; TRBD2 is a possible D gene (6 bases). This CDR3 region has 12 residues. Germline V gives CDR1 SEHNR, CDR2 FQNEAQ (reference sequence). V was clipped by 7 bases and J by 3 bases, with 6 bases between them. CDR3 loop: CASTGDTGELFF. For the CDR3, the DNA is TGTGCCAGCACGGGAGACACCGGGGAGCTGTTTTTT.

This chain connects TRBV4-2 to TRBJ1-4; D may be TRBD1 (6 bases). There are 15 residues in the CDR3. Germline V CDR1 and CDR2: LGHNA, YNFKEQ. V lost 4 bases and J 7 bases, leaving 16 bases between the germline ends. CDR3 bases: TGTGCCAGCAGCCGGGGGCCGGACGAGGGTGAAAAACTGTTTTTT. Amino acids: CASSRGPDEGEKLFF.

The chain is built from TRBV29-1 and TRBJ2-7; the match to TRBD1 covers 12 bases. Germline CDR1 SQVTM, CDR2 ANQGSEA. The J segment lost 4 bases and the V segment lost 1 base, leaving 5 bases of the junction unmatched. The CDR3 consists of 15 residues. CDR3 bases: TGCAGCGTTGAAGCTGGGGACAGGGGGCCTTACGAGCAGTACTTC. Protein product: CSVEAGDRGPYEQYF.

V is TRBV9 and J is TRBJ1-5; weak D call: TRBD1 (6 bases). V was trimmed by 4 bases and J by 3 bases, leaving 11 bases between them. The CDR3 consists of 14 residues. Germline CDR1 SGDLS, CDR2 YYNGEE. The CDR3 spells CASSREGDNQPQHF. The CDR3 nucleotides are TGTGCCAGCAGCCGAGAGGGGGACAATCAGCCCCAGCATTTT.

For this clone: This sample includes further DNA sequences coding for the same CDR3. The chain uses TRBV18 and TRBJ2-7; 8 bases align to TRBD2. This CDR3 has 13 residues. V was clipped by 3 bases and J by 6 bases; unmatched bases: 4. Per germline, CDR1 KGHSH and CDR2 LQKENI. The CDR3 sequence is CASSPSGSAEQYF. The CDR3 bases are TGTGCCAGCTCACCCAGCGGGAGCGCCGAGCAGTACTTC.

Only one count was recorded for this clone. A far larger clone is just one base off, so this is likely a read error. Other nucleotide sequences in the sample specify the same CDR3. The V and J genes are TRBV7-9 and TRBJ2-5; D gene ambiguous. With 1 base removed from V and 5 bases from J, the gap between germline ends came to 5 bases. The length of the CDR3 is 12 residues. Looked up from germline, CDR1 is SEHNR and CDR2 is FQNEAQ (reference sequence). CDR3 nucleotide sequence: TGTGCCAGCAGCTTAGGGTGGGAGACCCAGTACTTC. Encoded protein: CASSLGWETQYF.

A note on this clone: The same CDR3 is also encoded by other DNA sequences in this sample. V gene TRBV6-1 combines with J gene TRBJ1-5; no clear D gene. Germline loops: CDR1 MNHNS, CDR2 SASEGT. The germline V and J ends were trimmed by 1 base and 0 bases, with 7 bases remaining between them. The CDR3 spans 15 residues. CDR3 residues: CASSEGSYSNQPQHF. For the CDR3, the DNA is TGTGCCAGCAGTGAAGGCAGCTATAGCAATCAGCCCCAGCATTTT.

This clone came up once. The CDR3 region has the DNA TGTGCCAGCAGCGTTGCTGGGGCTTGGACCGGGGAGCTGTTTTTT. Translating it yields CASSVAGAWTGELFF. The V call is TRBV9, the J call TRBJ2-2, with a weak D call TRBD1 (5 bases). CDR3 length: 15 residues. Trimming shortened V by 2 bases and J by 5 bases, and 13 bases separated the two germline ends. CDR1 and CDR2 (germline): SGDLS, YYNGEE.

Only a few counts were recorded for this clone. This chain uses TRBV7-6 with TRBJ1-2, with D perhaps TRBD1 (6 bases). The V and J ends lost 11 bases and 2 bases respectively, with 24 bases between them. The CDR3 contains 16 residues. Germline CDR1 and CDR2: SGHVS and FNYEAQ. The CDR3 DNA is TGTGCCGCGGACCTCCAGGGGCCCCCCGGGAACTATGGCTACACCTTC. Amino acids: CAADLQGPPGNYGYTF.

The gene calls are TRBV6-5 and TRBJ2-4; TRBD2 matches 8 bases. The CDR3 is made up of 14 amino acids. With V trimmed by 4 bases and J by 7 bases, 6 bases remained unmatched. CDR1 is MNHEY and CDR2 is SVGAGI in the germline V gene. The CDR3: CASSSGGIGNIQYF. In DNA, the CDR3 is TGTGCCAGCAGTTCGGGGGGGATCGGGAACATTCAGTACTTC.

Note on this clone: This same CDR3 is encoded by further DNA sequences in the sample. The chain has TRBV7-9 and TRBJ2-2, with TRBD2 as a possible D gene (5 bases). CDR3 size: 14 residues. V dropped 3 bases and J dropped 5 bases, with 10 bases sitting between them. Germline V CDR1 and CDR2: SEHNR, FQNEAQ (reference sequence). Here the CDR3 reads CASSFGRATGELFF. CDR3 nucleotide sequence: TGTGCCAGCAGCTTCGGGCGGGCGACCGGGGAGCTGTTTTTT.